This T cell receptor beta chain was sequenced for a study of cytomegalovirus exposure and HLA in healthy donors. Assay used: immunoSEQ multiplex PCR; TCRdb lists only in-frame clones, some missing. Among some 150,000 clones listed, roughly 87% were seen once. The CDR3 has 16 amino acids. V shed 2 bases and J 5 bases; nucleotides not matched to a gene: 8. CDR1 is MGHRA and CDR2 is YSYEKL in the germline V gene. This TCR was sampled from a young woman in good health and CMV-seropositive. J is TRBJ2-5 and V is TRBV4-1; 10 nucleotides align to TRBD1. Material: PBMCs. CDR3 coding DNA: TGCGCCAGCAGCCAATCCGGGACAGGGGCTCGGGAGACCCAGTACTTC. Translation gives CASSQSGTGARETQYF.